This TCR beta chain was captured in a study of OX40 agonist ivuxolimab in advanced cancers. Overall study: The patients got ivuxolimab, which is an agonistic anti-OX40 (CD134) antibody. Having had anti-PD-1, anti-PD-L1 or anti-CTLA-4 therapy before was allowed, and over 35% had some.

Assay: immunoSEQ multiplex PCR; the TCRdb copy retains only in-frame clones and omits some. The sample contains just under 75,000 clones, 90% of which appear only once. CDR1 is MNHEY and CDR2 is SMNVEV in the germline V gene (reference sequence). The CDR3 extends over 17 amino acids. Losses at the gene ends were 3 bases for V and 3 bases for J; bases not matched to a gene: 8. This sequence originates from an adult with an advanced solid tumor such as melanoma, head and neck, liver or kidney cancer. Sequencing was performed on CD4+ or CD8+ T cells sorted from blood, taken in a trial of the OX40 agonist ivuxolimab. The chain carries TRBV27 and TRBJ2-3, with 11 bases that match TRBD2. The CDR3 loop reads CASSFQLAGGSTDTQYF. The CDR3, as DNA: TGTGCCAGCAGTTTCCAATTAGCGGGAGGGTCAACAGATACGCAGTATTTT.